The TCR beta chain described here comes from a study of CD8 T cells in ankylosing spondylitis. The study, taken as a whole, reports: Roughly 8 highly homologous variants made up a TCR beta motif, and this motif appeared characteristic of ankylosing spondylitis blood. Disease-linked clones were CD8+ and relatively rare in peripheral blood. The study looked at matched synovial fluid samples from ankylosing spondylitis patients. Disease-linked clones were reported to be significantly enriched there.

V lost 1 base, J lost 2 bases, and 6 bases stayed unmatched. The CDR3 length is 16 residues. Germline assignment: CDR1 LNHDA and CDR2 SQIVND (reference sequence). This clonotype was picked up a small number of times. Its antigen is currently unknown. Quantitative 5'-RACE with molecular barcodes was used to make the TCR beta libraries. TCRdb re-called the 5' RACE reads through MiXCR, storing one row per CDR3 protein. The sample holds 40,000 or so distinct CDR3 sequences, roughly 11% seen once. The sample consisted of blood, either unsorted or a sorted T cell fraction (not recorded which). The sequence was collected from a male donor with ankylosing spondylitis or in good health (not recorded which). The V gene is TRBV19, the J gene TRBJ2-5, with 8 bases aligning to TRBD1. As DNA, the CDR3 is TGTGCCAGTAGTATAGGAGGGACAGGCGATCAAGAGACCCAGTACTTC. Translated: CASSIGGTGDQETQYF.